This TCR beta chain was captured by sequencing in a study of graft-versus-host responses after intestinal transplantation. Losses at the gene ends were 4 bases for V and 5 bases for J; bases not matched to a gene: 11. Germline V lookup: CDR1 MGHRA, CDR2 YSYEKL. CDR3 length: 16 residues. This table comes from immunoSEQ multiplex PCR, and its TCRdb copy is limited to in-frame clones, with some not included. The top ten clones hold 0.3% of a sample with tens of thousands of clones, about nine tenths of them seen once. In the case of this clone: Its antigen remains unknown.

The sequence came from a human donor who received an intestinal transplant. The rearrangement links TRBV4-1 to TRBJ2-5; 9 bases match TRBD2. Material: unstimulated CD4+ T cells sorted from spleen or lymph node cells, obtained before intestinal transplant. The CDR3 reads CASSRSEAGGRETQYF. Here the CDR3 DNA reads TGCGCCAGCAGCCGAAGCGAAGCGGGAGGTCGGGAGACCCAGTACTTC.